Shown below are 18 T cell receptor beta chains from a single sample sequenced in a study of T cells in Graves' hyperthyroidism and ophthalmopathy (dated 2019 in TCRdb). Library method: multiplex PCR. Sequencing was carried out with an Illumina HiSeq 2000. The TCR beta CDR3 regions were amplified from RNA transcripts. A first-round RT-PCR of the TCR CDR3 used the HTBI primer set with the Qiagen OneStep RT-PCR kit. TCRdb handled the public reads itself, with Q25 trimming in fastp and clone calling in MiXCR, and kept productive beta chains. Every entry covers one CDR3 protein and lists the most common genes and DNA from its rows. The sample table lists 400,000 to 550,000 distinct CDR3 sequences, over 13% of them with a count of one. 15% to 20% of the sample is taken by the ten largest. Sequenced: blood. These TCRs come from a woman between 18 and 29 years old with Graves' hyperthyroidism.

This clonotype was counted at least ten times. The CDR3 loop reads CASSDGGMNTEAFF. The CDR3 region has the DNA TGTGCCAGCAGTGACGGCGGCATGAACACTGAAGCTTTCTTT. The V and J genes are TRBV2 and TRBJ1-1; D is unresolved. Trimming removed 3 bases from V and 0 bases from J, with 8 bases in between. This CDR3 has 14 amino acids. Per germline, CDR1 SNHLY and CDR2 FYNNEI.

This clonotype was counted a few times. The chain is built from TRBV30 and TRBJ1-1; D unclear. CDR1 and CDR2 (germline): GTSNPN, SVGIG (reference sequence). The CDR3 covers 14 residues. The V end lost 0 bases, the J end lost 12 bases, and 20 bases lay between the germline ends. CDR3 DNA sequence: TGTGCCTGGAGTGTAAAGGGCGGACTTCTTATTACTTTCTTT. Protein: CAWSVKGGLLITFF.

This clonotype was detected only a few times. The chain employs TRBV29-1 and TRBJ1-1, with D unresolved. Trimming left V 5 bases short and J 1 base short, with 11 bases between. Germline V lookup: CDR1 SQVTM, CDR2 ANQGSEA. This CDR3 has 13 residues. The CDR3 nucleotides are TGCAGCGTTCTAGGCCAGAAGAACACTGAAGCTTTCTTT. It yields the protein CSVLGQKNTEAFF.

CDR3 sequence: CASSLQGMGNQPQHF. The CDR3 DNA follows: TGCGCCAGCAGCTTACAGGGGATGGGGAATCAGCCCCAGCATTTT. V gene TRBV5-1 combines with J gene TRBJ1-5; 7 bases agree with TRBD1. CDR1 and CDR2 (germline): SGHRS, YFSETQ. J lost 4 bases, V lost 2 bases, and 6 bases had no gene match. There are 15 residues in the CDR3.

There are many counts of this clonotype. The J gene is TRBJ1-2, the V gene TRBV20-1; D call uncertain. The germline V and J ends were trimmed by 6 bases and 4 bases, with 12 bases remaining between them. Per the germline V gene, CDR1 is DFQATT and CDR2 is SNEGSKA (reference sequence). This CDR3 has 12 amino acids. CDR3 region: CSAVPDFYGYTF. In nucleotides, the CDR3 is TGCAGTGCCGTCCCGGATTTCTATGGCTACACCTTC.

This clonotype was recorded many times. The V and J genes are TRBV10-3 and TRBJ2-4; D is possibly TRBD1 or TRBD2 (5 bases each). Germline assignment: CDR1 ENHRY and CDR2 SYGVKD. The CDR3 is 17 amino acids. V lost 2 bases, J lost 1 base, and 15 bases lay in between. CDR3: CAISEGGPMGAKNIQYF. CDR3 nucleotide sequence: TGTGCCATCAGTGAGGGGGGACCCATGGGGGCCAAAAACATTCAGTACTTC.

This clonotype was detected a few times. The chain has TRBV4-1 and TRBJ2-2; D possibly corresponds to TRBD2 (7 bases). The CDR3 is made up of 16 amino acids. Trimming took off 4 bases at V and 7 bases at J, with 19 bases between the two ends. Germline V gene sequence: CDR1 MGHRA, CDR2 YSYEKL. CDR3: CASSRTDGGLSGELFF. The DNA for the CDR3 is TGCGCCAGCAGCCGGACGGACGGGGGGCTAAGCGGGGAGCTGTTTTTT.

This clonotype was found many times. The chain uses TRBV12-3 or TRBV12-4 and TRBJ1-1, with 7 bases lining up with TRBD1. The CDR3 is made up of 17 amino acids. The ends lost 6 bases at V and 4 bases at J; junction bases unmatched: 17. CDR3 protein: CASSEAEGAGWVTEAFF. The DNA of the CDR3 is TGTGCCAGCAGCGAGGCGGAGGGGGCTGGTTGGGTCACTGAAGCTTTCTTT.

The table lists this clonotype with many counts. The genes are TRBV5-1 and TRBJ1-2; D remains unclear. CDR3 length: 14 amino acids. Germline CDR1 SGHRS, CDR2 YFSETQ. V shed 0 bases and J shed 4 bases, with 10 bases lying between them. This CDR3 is CASSLAWRVYGYTF. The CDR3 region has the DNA TGCGCCAGCAGCTTGGCCTGGCGGGTCTATGGCTACACCTTC.

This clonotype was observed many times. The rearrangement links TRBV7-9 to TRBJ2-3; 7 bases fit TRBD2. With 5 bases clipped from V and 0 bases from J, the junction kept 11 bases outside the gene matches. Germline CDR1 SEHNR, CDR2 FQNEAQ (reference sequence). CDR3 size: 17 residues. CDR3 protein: CASSPTRERESTDTQYF. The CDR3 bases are TGTGCCAGCAGCCCAACCCGTGAGCGGGAAAGCACAGATACGCAGTATTTT.

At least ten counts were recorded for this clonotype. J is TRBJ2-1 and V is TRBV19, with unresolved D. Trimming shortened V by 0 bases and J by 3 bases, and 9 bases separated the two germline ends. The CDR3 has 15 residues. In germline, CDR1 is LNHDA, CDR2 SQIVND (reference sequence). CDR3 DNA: TGTGCCAGTAGTATAGACCGCTACAACTACAATGAGCAGTTCTTC. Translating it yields CASSIDRYNYNEQFF.

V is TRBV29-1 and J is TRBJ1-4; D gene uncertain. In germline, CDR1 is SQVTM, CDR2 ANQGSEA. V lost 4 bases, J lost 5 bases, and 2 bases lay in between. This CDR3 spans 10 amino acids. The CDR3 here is CSVGNEKLFF. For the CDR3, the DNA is TGCAGCGTTGGGAATGAAAAACTGTTTTTT.

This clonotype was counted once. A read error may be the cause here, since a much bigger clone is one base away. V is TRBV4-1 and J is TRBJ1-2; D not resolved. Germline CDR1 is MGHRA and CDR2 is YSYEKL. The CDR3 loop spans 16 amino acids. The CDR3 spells CASSQELRIANYGYSF. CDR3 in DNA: TGCGCCAGCAGCCAAGAATTGAGGATCGCTAACTATGGCTACAGCTTC.

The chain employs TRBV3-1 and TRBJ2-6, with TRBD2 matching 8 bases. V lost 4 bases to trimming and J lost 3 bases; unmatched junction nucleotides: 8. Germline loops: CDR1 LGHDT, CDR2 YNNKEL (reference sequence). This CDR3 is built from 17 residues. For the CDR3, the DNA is TGTGCCAGCAGCCCGCGGGAGGTCGGAGGTGGGGCCAACGTCCTGACTTTC. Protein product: CASSPREVGGGANVLTF.

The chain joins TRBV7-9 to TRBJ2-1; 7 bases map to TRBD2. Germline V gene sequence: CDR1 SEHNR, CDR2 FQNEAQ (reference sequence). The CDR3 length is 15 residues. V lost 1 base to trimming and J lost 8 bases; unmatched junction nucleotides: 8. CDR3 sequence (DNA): TGTGCCAGCAGCTTAGACGGGAGGCGTATGGATGAGCAGTTCTTC. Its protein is CASSLDGRRMDEQFF.

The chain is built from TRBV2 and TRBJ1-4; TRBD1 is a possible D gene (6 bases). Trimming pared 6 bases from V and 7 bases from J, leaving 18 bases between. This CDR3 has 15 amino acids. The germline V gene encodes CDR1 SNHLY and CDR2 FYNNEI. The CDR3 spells CASSLANREFEKLFF. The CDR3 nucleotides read TGTGCCAGCAGCTTAGCCAACAGGGAGTTTGAAAAACTGTTTTTT.

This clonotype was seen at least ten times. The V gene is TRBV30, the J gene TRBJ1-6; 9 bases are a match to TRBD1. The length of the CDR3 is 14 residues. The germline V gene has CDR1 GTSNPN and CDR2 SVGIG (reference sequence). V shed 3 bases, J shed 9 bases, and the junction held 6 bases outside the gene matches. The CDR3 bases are TGTGCCTGGAGAGAACAGGGGGCAAGTTCACCCCTCCACTTT. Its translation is CAWREQGASSPLHF.

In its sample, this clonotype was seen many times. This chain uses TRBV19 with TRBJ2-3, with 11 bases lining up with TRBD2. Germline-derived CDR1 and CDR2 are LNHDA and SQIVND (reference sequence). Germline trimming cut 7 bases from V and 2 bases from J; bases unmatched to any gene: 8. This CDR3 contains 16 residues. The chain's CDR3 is CASTIIAGGSTDTQYF. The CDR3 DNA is TGTGCCAGTACCATCATAGCGGGAGGGTCCACAGATACGCAGTATTTT. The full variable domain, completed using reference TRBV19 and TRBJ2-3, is DGGITQSPKYLFRKEGQNVTLSCEQNLNHDAMYWYRQDPGQGLRLIYYSQIVNDFQKGDIAEGYSVSREKKESFPLTVTSAQKNPTAFYLCASTIIAGGSTDTQYFGPGTRLTVL.